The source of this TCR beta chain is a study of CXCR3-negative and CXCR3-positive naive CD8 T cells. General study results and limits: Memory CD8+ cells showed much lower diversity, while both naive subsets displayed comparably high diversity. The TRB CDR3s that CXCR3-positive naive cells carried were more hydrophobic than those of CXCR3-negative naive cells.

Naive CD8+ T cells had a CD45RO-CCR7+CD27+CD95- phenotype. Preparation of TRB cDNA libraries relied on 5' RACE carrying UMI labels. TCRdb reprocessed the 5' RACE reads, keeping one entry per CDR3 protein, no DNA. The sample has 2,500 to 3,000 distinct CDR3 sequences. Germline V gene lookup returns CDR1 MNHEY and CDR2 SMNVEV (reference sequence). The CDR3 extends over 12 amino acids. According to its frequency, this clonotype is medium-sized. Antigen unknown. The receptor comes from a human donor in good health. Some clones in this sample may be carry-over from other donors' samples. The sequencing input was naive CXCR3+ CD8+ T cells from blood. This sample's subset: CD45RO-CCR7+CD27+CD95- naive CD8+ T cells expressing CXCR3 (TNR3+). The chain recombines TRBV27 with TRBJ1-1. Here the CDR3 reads CASREGGTEAFF.